This T cell receptor beta chain originates from a study of T cells after posttransplantation cyclophosphamide. Study-wide points: Donor CD8+ memory clones often dominated recipient blood repertoires at later times. Blood and skin or GI T cell repertoires showed limited TRB overlap. Recipient CMV seropositivity and CMV reactivation strongly tracked TRB clonality.

The table came from immunoSEQ multiplex PCR; TCRdb's copy has only in-frame clones and leaves some out. The sample shows about 39,000 clones, none of them appearing just once. The related graft donor's blood sample was taken on the day of bone marrow donation. In this sample, this clone turned up a few times. Its antigen is still unknown. CDR1 is MNHEY and CDR2 is SMNVEV in the germline V gene (reference sequence). The CDR3 is 16 amino acids. The trim removed 6 bases at V and 1 base at J, leaving 8 bases unmatched. Sample: PBMCs. This TCR came from a woman aged 50 to 60 in good health and a related stem cell transplant donor. The gene calls are TRBV27 and TRBJ2-2, with 7 nucleotides matching TRBD1. The CDR3 loop is CASSTRQGQNTGELFF. The CDR3 region has the DNA TGTGCCAGCAGCACCCGACAGGGCCAGAACACCGGGGAGCTGTTTTTT.